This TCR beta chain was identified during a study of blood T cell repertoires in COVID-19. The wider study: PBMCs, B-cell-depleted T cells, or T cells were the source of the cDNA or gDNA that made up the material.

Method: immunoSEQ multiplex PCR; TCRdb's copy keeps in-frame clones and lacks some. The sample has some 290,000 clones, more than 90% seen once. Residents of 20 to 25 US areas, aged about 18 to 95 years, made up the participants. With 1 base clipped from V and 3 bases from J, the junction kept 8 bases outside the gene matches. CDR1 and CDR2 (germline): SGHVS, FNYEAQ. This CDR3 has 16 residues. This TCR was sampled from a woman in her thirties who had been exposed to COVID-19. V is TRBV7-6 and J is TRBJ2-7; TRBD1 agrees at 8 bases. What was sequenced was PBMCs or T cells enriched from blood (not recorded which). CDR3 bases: TGTGCCAGCAGCTTAGGACCAGGGGGCAACGGCTACGAGCAGTACTTC. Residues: CASSLGPGGNGYEQYF.